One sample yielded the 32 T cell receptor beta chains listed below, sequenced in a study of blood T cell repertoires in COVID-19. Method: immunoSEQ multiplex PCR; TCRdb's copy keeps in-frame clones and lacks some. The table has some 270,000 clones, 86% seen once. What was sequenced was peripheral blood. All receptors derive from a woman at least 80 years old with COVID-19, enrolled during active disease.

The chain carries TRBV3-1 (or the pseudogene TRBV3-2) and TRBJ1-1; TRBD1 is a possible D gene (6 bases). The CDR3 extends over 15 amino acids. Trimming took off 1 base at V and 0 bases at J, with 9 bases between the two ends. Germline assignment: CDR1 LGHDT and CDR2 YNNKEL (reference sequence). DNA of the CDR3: TGTGCCAGCAGCCAAGTGCAGGGGATGAACACTGAAGCTTTCTTT. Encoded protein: CASSQVQGMNTEAFF.

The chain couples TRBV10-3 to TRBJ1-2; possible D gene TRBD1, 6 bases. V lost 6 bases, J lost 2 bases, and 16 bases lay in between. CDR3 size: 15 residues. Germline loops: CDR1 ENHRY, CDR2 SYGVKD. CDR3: CAIRGSTGINYGYTF. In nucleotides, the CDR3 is TGTGCCATCAGGGGGAGTACAGGGATCAACTATGGCTACACCTTC.

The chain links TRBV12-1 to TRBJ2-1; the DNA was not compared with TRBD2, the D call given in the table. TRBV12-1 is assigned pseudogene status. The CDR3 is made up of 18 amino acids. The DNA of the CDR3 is TGTGCCAGCAGCTCCCCTGAGCGGGGGGGCCTCTCCTACAATGAGCAGTTCTTC. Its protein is CASSSPERGGLSYNEQFF.

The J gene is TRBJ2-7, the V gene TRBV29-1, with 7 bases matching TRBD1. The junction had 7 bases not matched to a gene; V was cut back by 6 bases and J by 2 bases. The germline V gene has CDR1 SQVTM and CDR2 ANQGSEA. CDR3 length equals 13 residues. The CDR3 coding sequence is TGCAGCGTCCGGGACAGTGGCGCCTACGAGCAGTACGTC. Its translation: CSVRDSGAYEQYV.

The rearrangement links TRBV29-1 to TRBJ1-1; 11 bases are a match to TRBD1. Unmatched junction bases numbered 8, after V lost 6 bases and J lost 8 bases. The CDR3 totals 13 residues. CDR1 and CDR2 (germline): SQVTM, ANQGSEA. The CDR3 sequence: CSVSRTGGIEAFF. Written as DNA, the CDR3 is TGCAGCGTCAGCCGGACAGGGGGCATAGAAGCTTTCTTT.

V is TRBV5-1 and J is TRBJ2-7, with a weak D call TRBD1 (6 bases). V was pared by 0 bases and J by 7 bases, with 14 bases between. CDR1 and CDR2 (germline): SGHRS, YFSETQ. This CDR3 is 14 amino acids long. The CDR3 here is CASSLGDRSMEQYF. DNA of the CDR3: TGCGCCAGCAGCTTGGGCGACAGGAGCATGGAGCAGTACTTC. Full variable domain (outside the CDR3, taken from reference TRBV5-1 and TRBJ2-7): KAGVTQTPRYLIKTRGQQVTLSCSPISGHRSVSWYQQTPGQGLQFLFEYFSETQRNKGNFPGRFSGRQFSNSRSEMNVSTLELGDSALYLCASSLGDRSMEQYFGPGTRLTVT.

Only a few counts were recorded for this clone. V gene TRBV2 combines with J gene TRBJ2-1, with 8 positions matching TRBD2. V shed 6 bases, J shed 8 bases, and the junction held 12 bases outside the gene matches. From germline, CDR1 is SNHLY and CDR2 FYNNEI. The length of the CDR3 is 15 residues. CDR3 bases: TGTGCCAGCAGGAAGCGGGGGTTAATAGGGTATGAGCAGTTCTTC. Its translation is CASRKRGLIGYEQFF.

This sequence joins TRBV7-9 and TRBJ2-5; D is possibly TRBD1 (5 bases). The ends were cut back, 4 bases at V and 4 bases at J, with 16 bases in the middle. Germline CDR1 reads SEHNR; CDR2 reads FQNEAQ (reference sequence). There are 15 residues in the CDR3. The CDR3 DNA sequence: TGTGCCAGCAGCTCGGGCCTAACCCAGGGAGAGACCCAGTACTTC. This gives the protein CASSSGLTQGETQYF.

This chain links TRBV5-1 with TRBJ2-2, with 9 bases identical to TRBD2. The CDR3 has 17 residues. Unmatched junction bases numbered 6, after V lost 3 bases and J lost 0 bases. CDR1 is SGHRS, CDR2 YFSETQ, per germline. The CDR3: CASSSRTSVSNTGELFF. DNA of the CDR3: TGCGCCAGCAGCTCCAGGACTAGCGTATCGAACACCGGGGAGCTGTTTTTT.

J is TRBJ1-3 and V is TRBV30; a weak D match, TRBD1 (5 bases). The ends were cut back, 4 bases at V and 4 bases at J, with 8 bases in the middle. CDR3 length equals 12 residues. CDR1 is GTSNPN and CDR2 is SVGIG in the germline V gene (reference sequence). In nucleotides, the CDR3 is TGTGCCTGGACAGGGTACGGAAACACCATATATTTT. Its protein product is CAWTGYGNTIYF.

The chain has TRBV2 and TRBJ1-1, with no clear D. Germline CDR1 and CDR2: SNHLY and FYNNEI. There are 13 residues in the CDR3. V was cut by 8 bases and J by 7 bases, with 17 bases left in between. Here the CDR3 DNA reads TGTGCCAGCGTCCCCCCTCCCGGGGATGAAGCTTTCTTT. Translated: CASVPPPGDEAFF.

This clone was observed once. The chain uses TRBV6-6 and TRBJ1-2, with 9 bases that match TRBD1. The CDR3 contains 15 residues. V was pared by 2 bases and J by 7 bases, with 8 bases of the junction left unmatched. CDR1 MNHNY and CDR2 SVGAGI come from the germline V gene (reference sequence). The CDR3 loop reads CASSYPPGQGIGYTF. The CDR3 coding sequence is TGTGCCAGCAGTTACCCACCGGGACAGGGAATTGGCTACACCTTC.

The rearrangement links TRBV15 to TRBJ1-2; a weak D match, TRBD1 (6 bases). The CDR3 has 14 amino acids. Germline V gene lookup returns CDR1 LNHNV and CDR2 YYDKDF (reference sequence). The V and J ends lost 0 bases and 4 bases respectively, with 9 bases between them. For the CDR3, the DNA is TGTGCCACCAGCAGAGATACAGGGCGCTATGGCTACACCTTC. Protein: CATSRDTGRYGYTF.

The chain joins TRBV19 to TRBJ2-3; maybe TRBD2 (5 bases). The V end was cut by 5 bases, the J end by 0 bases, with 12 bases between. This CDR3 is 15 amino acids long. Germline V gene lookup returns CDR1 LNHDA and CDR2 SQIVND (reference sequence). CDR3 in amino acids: CASSPRGPSTDTQYF. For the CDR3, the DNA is TGTGCCAGTAGTCCTCGGGGTCCTAGCACAGATACGCAGTATTTT. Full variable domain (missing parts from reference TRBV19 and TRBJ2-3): DGGITQSPKYLFRKEGQNVTLSCEQNLNHDAMYWYRQDPGQGLRLIYYSQIVNDFQKGDIAEGYSVSREKKESFPLTVTSAQKNPTAFYLCASSPRGPSTDTQYFGPGTRLTVL.

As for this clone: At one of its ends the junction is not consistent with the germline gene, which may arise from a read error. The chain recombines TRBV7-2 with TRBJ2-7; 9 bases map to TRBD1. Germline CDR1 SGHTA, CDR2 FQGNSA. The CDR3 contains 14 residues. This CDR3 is CASNLGTGPYEQYF. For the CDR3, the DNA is TGTGCCAGCAACTTAGGGACAGGGCCCTACGAGCAGTACTTC. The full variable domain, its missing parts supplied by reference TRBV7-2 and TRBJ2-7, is GAGVSQSPSNKVTEKGKDVELRCDPISGHTALYWYRQSLGQGLEFLIYFQGNSAPDKSGLPSDRFSAERTGGSVSTLTIQRTQQEDSAVYLCASNLGTGPYEQYFGPGTRLTVT.

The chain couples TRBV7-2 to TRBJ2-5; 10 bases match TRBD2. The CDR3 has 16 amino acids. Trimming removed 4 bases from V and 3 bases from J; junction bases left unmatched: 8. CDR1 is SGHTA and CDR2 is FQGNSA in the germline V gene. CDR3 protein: CASSSQSGGGKETQYF. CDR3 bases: TGTGCCAGCAGCTCCCAGAGCGGGGGGGGTAAAGAGACCCAGTACTTC.

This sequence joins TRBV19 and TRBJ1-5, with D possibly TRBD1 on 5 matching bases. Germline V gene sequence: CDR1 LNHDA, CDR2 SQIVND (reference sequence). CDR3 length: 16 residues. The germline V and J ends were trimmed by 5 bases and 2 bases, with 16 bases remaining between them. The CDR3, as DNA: TGTGCCAGTAGTGGGGGGACCGGGCGTGGCAATCAGCCCCAGCATTTT. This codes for CASSGGTGRGNQPQHF.

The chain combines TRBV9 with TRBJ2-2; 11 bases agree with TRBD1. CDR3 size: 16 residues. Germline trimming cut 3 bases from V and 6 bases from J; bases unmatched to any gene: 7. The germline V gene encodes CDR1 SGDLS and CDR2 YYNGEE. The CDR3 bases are TGTGCCAGCAGCGGATATCCGGGACAGGGGGCCGGGGAGCTGTTTTTT. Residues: CASSGYPGQGAGELFF.

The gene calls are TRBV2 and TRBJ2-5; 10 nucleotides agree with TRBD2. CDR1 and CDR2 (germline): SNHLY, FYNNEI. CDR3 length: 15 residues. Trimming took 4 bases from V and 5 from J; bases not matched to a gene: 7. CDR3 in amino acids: CASSGAGGPRETQYF. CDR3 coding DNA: TGTGCCAGCAGTGGAGCGGGGGGGCCGAGGGAGACCCAGTACTTC.

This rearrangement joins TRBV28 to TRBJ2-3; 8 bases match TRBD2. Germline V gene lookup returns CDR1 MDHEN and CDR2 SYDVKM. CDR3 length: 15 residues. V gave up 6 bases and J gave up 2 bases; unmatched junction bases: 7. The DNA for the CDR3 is TGTGCCAGCAGGGGGAGCGGGGGTTCCACAGATACGCAGTATTTT. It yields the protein CASRGSGGSTDTQYF.

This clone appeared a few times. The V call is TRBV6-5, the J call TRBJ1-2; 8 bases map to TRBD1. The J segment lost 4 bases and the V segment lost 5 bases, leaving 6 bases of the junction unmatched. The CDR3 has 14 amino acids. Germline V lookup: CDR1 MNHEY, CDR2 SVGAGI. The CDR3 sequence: CASSPTGEAYGYTF. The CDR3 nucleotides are TGTGCCAGCAGTCCGACAGGGGAGGCCTATGGCTACACCTTC.

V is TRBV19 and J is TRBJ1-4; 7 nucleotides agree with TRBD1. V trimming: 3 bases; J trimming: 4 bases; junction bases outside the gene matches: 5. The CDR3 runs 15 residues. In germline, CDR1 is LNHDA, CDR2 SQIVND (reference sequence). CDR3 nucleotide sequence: TGTGCCAGTAGTATTAACAGGGGAGATAATGAAAAACTGTTTTTT. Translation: CASSINRGDNEKLFF.

The CDR3 DNA reads TGTGCCAGCAGCACCCAGGGGGGTAGCAATCAGCCCCAGCATTTT. It encodes CASSTQGGSNQPQHF. The chain joins TRBV7-2 to TRBJ1-5; TRBD1 matches 7 bases. CDR1 is SGHTA, CDR2 FQGNSA, per germline. CDR3 length equals 15 residues. Unmatched junction bases numbered 4, after V lost 5 bases and J lost 0 bases.

The CDR3 spells CASSLRGAGFNIQYF. CDR3 DNA: TGTGCCAGCAGCTTGAGGGGCGCAGGGTTCAACATTCAGTACTTC. The V call is TRBV5-6, the J call TRBJ2-4; D possibly corresponds to TRBD1 (5 bases). The CDR3 sequence is 15 residues long. Per germline, CDR1 SGHDT and CDR2 YYEEEE. The V end lost 1 base, the J end lost 7 bases, and 15 bases lay between the germline ends. The full variable domain, with the rest looked up from reference TRBV5-6 and TRBJ2-4, is DAGVTQSPTHLIKTRGQQVTLRCSPKSGHDTVSWYQQALGQGPQFIFQYYEEEERQRGNFPDRFSGHQFPNYSSELNVNALLLGDSALYLCASSLRGAGFNIQYFGAGTRLSVL.

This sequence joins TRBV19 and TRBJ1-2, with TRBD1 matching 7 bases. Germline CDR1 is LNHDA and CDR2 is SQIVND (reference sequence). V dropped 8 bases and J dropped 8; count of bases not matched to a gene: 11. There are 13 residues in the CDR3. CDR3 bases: TGTGCCAGTTTCAGACAGGGAGAGCAAGGCTACACCTTC. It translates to CASFRQGEQGYTF.

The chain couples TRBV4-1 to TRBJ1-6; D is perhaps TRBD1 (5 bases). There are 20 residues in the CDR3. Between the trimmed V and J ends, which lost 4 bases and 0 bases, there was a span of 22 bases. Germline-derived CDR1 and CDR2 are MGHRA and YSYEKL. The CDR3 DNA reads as TGCGCCAGCAGCCGTACGATTGCGCAGGGTCTCGCCTCCTATAATTCACCCCTCCACTTT. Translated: CASSRTIAQGLASYNSPLHF.

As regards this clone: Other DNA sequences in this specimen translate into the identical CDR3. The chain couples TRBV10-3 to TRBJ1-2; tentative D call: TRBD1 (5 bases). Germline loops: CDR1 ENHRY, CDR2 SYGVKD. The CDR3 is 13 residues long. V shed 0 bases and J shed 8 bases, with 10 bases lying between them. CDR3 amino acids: CAISESTVYGYTF. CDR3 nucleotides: TGTGCCATCAGTGAGTCGACAGTTTACGGCTACACCTTC.

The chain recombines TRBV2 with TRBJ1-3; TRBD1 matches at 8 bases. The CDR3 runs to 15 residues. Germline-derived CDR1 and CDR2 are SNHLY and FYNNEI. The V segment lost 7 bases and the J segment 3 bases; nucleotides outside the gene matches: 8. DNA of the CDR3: TGTGCCAGCAAACTACAGGGGGGGATTGGAAACACCATATATTTT. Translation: CASKLQGGIGNTIYF.

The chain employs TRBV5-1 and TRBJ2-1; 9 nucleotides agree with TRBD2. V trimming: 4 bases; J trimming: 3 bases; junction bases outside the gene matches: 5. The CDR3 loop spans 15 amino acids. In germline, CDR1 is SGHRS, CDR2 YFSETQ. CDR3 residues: CASSRRGGGYNEQFF. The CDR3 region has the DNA TGCGCCAGCAGCCGTCGCGGGGGGGGCTACAATGAGCAGTTCTTC. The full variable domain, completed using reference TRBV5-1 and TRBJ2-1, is KAGVTQTPRYLIKTRGQQVTLSCSPISGHRSVSWYQQTPGQGLQFLFEYFSETQRNKGNFPGRFSGRQFSNSRSEMNVSTLELGDSALYLCASSRRGGGYNEQFFGPGTRLTVL.

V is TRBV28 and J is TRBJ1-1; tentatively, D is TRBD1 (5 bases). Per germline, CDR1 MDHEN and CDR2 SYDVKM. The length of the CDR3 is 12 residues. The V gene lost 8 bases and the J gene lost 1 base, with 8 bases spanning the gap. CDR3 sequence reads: CASSRGNTEAFF. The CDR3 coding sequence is TGTGCCAGCTCTAGGGGGAACACTGAAGCTTTCTTT.

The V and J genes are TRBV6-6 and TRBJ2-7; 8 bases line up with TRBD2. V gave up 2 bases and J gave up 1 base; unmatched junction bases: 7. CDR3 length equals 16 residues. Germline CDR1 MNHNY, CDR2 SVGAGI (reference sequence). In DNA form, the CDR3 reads TGTGCCAGCAGTTACCCCTCGGGGGGGAAATCCTACGAGCAGTACTTC. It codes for CASSYPSGGKSYEQYF.

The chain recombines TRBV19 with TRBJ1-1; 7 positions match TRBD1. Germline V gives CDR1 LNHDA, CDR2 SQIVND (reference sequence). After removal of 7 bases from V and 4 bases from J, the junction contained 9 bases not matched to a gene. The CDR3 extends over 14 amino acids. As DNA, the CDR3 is TGTGCCAGTACCTCACAGGGGTTAGGCACTGAAGCTTTCTTT. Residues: CASTSQGLGTEAFF.